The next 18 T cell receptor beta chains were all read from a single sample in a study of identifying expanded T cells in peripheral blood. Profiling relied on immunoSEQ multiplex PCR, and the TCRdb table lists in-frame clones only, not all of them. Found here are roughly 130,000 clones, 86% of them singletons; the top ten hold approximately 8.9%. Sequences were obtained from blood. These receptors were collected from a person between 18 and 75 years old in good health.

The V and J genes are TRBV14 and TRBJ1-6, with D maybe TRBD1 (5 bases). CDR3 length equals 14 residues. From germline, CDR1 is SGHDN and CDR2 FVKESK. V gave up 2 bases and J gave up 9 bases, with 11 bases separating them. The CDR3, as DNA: TGTGCCAGCAGCCAATACCAGGGCCCTTCACCCCTCCACTTT. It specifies CASSQYQGPSPLHF.

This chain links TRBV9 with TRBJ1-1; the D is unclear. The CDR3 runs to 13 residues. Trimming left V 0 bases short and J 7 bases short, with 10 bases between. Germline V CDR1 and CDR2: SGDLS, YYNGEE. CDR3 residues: CASSVVEGSEAFF. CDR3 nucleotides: TGTGCCAGCAGCGTAGTGGAGGGAAGTGAAGCTTTCTTT.

Here the CDR3 DNA reads TGCGCCAGCAGCTTACGGGACGAGTCAGGGGGTGGCTACACCTTC. This gives the protein CASSLRDESGGGYTF. The chain recombines TRBV5-1 with TRBJ1-2, with TRBD1 matching over 7 bases. CDR1 SGHRS and CDR2 YFSETQ come from the germline V gene. This CDR3 spans 15 amino acids. Trimming at V came to 2 bases and at J to 7 bases, leaving 11 bases not matched to a gene.

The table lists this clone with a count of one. The CDR3 here is CASSIISGGAGDTQYF. The CDR3 DNA reads TGTGCCAGCAGCATAATTAGCGGGGGGGCCGGGGATACGCAGTATTTT. V is TRBV7-6 and J is TRBJ2-3; 11 bases map to TRBD2. The CDR3 consists of 16 residues. Germline V lookup: CDR1 SGHVS, CDR2 FNYEAQ. Trimming cost V 5 bases and J 6 bases; bases outside gene matches: 10.

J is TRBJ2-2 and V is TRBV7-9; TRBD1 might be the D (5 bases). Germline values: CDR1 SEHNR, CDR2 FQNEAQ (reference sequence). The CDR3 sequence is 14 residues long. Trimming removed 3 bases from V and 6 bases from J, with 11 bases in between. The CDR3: CASSLGQSAGELFF. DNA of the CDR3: TGTGCCAGCAGCTTGGGGCAGAGTGCCGGGGAGCTGTTTTTT.

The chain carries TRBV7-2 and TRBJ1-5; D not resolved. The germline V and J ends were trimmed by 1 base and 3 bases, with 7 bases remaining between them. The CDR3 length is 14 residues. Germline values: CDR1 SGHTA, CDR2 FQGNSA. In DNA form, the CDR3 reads TGTGCCAGCAGCTTAGGGCTTACCAATCAGCCCCAGCATTTT. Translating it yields CASSLGLTNQPQHF.

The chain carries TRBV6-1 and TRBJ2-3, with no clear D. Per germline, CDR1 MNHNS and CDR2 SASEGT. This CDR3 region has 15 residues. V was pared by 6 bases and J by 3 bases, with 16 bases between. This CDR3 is CASSPFRGGTDTQYF. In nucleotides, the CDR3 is TGTGCCAGCAGCCCCTTTAGAGGTGGTACAGATACGCAGTATTTT.

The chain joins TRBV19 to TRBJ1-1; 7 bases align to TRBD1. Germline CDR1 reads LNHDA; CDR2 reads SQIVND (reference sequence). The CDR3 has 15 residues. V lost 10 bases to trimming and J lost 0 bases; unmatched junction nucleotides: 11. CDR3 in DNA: TGTGCCACCCAAACAGGGGTATCCATGAACACTGAAGCTTTCTTT. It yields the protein CATQTGVSMNTEAFF. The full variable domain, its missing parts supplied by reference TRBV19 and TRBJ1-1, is DGGITQSPKYLFRKEGQNVTLSCEQNLNHDAMYWYRQDPGQGLRLIYYSQIVNDFQKGDIAEGYSVSREKKESFPLTVTSAQKNPTAFYLCATQTGVSMNTEAFFGQGTRLTVV.

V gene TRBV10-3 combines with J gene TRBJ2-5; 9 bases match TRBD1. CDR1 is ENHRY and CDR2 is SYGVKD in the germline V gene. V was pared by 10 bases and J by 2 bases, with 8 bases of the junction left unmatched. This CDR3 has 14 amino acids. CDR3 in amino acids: CATKTGTGQETQYF. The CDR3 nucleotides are TGTGCCACGAAAACCGGGACAGGGCAAGAGACCCAGTACTTC.

CDR3 protein: CASSLGHSEPNEQFF. The CDR3 DNA is TGTGCCAGCAGCTTAGGTCATTCAGAACCCAATGAGCAGTTCTTC. The chain links TRBV11-2 to TRBJ2-1; D not certain. The germline V gene encodes CDR1 SGHAT and CDR2 FQNNGV. The CDR3 is made up of 15 amino acids. The ends were cut back, 1 base at V and 6 bases at J, with 13 bases in the middle.

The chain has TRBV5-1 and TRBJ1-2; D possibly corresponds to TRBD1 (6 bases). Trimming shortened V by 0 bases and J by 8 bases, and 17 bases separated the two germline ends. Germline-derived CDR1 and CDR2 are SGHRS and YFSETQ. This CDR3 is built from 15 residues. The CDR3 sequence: CASSLVGEQGGGYTF. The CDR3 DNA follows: TGCGCCAGCAGCTTGGTCGGTGAACAGGGTGGCGGCTACACCTTC.

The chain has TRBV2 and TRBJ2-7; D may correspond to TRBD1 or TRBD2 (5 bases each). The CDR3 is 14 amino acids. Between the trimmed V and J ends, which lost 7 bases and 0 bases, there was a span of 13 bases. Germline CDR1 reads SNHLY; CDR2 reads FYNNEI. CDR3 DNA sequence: TGTGCCAGCACCGTAGAGGGGTTCTCCTACGAGCAGTACTTC. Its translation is CASTVEGFSYEQYF. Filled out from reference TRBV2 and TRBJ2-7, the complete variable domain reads EPEVTQTPSHQVTQMGQEVILRCVPISNHLYFYWYRQILGQKVEFLVSFYNNEISEKSEIFDDQFSVERPDGSNFTLKIRSTKLEDSAMYFCASTVEGFSYEQYFGPGTRLTVT.

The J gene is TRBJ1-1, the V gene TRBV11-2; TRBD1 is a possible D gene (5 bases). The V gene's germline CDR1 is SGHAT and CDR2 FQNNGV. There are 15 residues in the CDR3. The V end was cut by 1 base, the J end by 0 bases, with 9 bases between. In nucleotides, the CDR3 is TGTGCCAGCAGCTTAGGCGGGGCTTTGAACACTGAAGCTTTCTTT. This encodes CASSLGGALNTEAFF.

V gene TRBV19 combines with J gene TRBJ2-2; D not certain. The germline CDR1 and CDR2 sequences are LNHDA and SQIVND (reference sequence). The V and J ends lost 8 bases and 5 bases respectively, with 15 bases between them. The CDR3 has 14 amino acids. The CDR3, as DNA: TGTGCCAGTCGGAGCTGGTCAGAAACCGGGGAGCTGTTTTTT. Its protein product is CASRSWSETGELFF.

DNA of the CDR3: TGCGCCAGCGGTTTGGGAGGGTCCTACAATGAGCAGTTCTTC. It yields the protein CASGLGGSYNEQFF. The chain uses TRBV4-3 and TRBJ2-1; 7 nucleotides match TRBD2. The germline V gene has CDR1 LGHNA and CDR2 YSLEER. This CDR3 is built from 14 residues. J was trimmed by 1 base and V by 8 bases; bases with no gene match: 5.

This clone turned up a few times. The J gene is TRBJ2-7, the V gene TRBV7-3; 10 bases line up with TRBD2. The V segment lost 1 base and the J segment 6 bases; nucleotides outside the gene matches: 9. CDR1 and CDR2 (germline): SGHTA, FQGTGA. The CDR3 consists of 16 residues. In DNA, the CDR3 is TGTGCCAGCAGCTTAAACGTGAGAGCTAGCGGGGGCGAGCAGTACTTC. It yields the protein CASSLNVRASGGEQYF.

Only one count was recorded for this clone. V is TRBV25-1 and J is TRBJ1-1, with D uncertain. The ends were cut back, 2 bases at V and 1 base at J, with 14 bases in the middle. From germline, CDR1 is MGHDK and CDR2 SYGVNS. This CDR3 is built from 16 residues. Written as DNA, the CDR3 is TGTGCCAGCAGTGAACAAAAATTCGCGGGGAACACTGAAGCTTTCTTT. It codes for CASSEQKFAGNTEAFF.

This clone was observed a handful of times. As DNA, the CDR3 is TGCGCCAGTAGACAGGGACTAGAGACCCAGTACTTC. Its protein is CASRQGLETQYF. The gene calls are TRBV5-1 and TRBJ2-5; maybe TRBD1 (7 bases). Germline V CDR1 and CDR2: SGHRS, YFSETQ. Trimming took off 8 bases at V and 4 bases at J, with 12 bases between the two ends. The CDR3 is 12 residues long.